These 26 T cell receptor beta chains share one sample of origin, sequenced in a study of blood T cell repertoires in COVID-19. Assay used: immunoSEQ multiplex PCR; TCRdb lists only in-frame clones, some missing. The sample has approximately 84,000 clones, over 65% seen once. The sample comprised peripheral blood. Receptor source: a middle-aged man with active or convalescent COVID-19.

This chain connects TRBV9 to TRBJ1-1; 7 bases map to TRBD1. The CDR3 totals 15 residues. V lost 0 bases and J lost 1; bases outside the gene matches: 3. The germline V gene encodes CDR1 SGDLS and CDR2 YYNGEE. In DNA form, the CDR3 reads TGTGCCAGCAGCGTAGGAGACAGGGCGAACACTGAAGCTTTCTTT. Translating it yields CASSVGDRANTEAFF.

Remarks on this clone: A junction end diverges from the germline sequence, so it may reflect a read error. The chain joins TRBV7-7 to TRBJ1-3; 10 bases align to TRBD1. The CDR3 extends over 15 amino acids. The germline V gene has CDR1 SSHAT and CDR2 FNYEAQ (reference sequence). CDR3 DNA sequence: TGTGCTAGCAGCCGGGACAGGGGATTTGGAAACACCATATATTTT. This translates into CASSRDRGFGNTIYF.

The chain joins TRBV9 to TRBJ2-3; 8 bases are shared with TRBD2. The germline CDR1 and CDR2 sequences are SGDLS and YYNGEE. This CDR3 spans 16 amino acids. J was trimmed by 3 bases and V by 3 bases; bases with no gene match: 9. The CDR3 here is CASSAPGGFGTDTQYF. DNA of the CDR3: TGTGCCAGCAGCGCTCCGGGGGGGTTTGGGACAGATACGCAGTATTTT.

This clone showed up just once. The chain's CDR3 is CASSLIAGGQETQYF. CDR3 DNA sequence: TGTGCCAGCAGCTTAATTGCGGGGGGACAAGAGACCCAGTACTTC. The chain uses TRBV7-2 and TRBJ2-5; TRBD2 agrees at 8 bases. The V gene's germline CDR1 is SGHTA and CDR2 FQGNSA. The CDR3 extends over 15 amino acids. Trimming took 2 bases from V and 2 from J; bases not matched to a gene: 4.

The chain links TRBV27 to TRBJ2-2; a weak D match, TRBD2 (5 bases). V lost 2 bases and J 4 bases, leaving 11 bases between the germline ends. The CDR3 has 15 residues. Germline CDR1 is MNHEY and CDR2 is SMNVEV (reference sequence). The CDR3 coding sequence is TGTGCCAGCAGTTTAAGGCTAGGAGGCACCGGGGAGCTGTTTTTT. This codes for CASSLRLGGTGELFF.

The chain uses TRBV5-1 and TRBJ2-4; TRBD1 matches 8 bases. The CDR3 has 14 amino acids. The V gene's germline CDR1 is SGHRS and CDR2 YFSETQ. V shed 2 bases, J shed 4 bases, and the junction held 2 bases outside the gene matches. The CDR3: CASSFGQGKNIQYF. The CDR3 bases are TGCGCCAGCAGCTTTGGACAGGGAAAAAACATTCAGTACTTC. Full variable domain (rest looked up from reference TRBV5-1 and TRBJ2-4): KAGVTQTPRYLIKTRGQQVTLSCSPISGHRSVSWYQQTPGQGLQFLFEYFSETQRNKGNFPGRFSGRQFSNSRSEMNVSTLELGDSALYLCASSFGQGKNIQYFGAGTRLSVL.

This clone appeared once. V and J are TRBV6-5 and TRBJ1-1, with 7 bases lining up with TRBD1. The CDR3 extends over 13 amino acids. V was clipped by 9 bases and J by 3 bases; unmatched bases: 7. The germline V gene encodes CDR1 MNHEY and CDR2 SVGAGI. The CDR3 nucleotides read TGTGCCAGTCTGACAGGGTCCCACACTGAAGCTTTCTTT. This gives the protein CASLTGSHTEAFF.

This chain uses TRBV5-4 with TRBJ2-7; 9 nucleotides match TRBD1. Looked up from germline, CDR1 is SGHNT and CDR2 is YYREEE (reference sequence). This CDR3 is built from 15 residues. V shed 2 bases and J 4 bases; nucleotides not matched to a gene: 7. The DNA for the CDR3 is TGTGCCAGCAGCTTAGGACAGGGGAGCGGGTACGAGCAGTACTTC. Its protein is CASSLGQGSGYEQYF.

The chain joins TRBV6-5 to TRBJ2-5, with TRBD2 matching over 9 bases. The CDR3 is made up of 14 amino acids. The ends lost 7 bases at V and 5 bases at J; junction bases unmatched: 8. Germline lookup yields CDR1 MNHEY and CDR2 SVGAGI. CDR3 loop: CASIGVAGVETQYF. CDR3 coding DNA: TGTGCCAGCATCGGGGTAGCGGGGGTGGAGACCCAGTACTTC.

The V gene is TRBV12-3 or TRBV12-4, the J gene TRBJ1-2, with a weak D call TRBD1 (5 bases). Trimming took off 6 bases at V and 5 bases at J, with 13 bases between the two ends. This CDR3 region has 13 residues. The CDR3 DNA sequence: TGTGCCAGCAGCCCCACCGGGGGATATGGCTACACCTTC. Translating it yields CASSPTGGYGYTF.

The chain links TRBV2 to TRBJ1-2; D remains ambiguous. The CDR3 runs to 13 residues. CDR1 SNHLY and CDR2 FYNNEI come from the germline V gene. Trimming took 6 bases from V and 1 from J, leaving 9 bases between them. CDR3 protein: CASSGEFNYGYTF. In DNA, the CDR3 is TGTGCCAGCAGCGGGGAGTTTAACTATGGCTACACCTTC.

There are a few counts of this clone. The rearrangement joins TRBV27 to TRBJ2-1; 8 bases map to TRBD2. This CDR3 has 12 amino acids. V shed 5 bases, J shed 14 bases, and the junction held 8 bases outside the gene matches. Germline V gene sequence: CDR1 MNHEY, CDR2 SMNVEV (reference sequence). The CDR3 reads CASSTGGAFEFF. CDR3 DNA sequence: TGTGCCAGCAGTACCGGGGGGGCTTTTGAGTTCTTC.

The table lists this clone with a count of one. CDR3 loop: CAWSEGYSSGGLFF. CDR3 nucleotide sequence: TGTGCCTGGAGTGAGGGGTACTCTAGCGGGGGCTTATTCTTC. This chain links TRBV30 with TRBJ2-1; 10 nucleotides line up with TRBD2. The germline CDR1 and CDR2 sequences are GTSNPN and SVGIG (reference sequence). This CDR3 is 14 amino acids long. Trimming cost V 1 base and J 16 bases; bases outside gene matches: 13.

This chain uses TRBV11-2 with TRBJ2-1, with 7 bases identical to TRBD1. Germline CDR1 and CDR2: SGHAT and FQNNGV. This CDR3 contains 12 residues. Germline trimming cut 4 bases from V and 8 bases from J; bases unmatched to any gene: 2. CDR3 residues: CASSSQGYEQFF. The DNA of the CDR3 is TGTGCCAGCAGCTCACAGGGGTATGAGCAGTTCTTC.

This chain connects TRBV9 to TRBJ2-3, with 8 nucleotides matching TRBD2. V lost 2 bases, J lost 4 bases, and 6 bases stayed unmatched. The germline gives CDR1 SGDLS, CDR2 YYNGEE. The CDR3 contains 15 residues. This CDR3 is CASSVSGLGPDTQYF. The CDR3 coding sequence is TGTGCCAGCAGCGTTTCGGGACTAGGGCCAGATACGCAGTATTTT.

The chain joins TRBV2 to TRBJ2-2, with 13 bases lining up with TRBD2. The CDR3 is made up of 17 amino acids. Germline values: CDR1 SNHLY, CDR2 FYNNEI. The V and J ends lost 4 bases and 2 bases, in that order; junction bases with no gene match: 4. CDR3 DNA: TGTGCCAGCAGTGGGACTAGCGGGGGCCCTAACACCGGGGAGCTGTTTTTT. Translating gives CASSGTSGGPNTGELFF.

Here the CDR3 reads CSASSGGNIQYF. CDR3 DNA: TGCAGTGCAAGTAGCGGGGGGAACATTCAGTACTTC. The chain uses TRBV20-1 and TRBJ2-4, with 10 bases fitting TRBD2. CDR1 and CDR2 (germline): DFQATT, SNEGSKA (reference sequence). CDR3 length: 12 residues. V lost 6 bases to trimming and J lost 7 bases; unmatched junction nucleotides: 3.

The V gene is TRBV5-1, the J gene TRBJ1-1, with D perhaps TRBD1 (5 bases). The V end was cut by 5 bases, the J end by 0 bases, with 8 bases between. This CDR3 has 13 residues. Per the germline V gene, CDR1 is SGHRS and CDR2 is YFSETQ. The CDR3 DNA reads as TGCGCCAGCAGAAGGGGCCTGAACACTGAAGCTTTCTTT. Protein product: CASRRGLNTEAFF.

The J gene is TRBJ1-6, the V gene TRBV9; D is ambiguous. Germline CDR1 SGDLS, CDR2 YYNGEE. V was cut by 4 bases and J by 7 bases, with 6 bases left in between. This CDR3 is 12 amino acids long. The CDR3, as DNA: TGTGCCAGCAGCCTTAGCAATTCACCCCTCCACTTT. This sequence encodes CASSLSNSPLHF.

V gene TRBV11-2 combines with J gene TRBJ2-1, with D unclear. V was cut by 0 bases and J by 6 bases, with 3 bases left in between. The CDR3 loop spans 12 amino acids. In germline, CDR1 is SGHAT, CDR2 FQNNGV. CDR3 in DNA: TGTGCCAGCAGCTTAGATCGCAATGAGCAGTTCTTC. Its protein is CASSLDRNEQFF.

CDR3 coding DNA: TGTGCCAGCAGTTCGGGACTAGAGCATGAGCAGTTCTTC. It is translated as CASSSGLEHEQFF. The V call is TRBV12-3 or TRBV12-4, the J call TRBJ2-1; the match to TRBD2 covers 8 bases. V dropped 4 bases and J dropped 8; count of bases not matched to a gene: 4. This CDR3 contains 13 residues.

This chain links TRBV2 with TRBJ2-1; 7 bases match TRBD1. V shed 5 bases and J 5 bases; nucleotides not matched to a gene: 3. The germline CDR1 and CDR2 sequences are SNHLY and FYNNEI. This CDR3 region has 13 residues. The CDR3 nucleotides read TGTGCCAGCAGTCGGGACAGCCACAATGAGCAGTTCTTC. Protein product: CASSRDSHNEQFF.

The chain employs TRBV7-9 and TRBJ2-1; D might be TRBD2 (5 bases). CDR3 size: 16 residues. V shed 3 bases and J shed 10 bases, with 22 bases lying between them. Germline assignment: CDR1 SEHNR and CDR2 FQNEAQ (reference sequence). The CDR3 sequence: CASSLGSGNPVGEQFF. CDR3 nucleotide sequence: TGTGCCAGCAGCTTGGGGTCGGGGAACCCAGTCGGAGAGCAGTTCTTC.

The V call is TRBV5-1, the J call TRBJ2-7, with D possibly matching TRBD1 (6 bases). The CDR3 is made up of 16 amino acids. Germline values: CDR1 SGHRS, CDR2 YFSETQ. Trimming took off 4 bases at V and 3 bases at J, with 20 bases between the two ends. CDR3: CASSQLTGNRVYEQYF. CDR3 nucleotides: TGCGCCAGCAGCCAGTTAACAGGGAATAGGGTCTACGAGCAGTACTTC.

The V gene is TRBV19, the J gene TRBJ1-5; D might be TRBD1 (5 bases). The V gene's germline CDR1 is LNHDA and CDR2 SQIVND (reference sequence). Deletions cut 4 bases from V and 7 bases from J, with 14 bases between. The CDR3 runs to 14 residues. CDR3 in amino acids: CASSTQGRGQPQHF. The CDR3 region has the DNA TGTGCCAGTAGTACCCAGGGTAGGGGCCAGCCCCAGCATTTT.

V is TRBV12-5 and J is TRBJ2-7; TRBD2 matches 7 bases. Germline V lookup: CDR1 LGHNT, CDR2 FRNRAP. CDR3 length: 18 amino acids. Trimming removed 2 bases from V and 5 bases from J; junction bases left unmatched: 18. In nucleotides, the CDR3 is TGTGCTAGTGGTTTGAGGGAGGGATGGGAGCTCGAGGAGGACGAGCAGTACTTC. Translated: CASGLREGWELEEDEQYF.